This T cell receptor (beta chain) was profiled in a study of cytomegalovirus exposure and HLA in healthy donors. 60 Vbeta and 13 Jbeta primers were used in PCR. Sequencing was performed with immunoSEQ multiplex PCR; in TCRdb, only in-frame clones are kept and a portion is missing. The data contain about 99,000 clones, around 80% of them singletons. About this clone: Its antigen is not known.

Trimming pared 4 bases from V and 4 bases from J, leaving 16 bases between. The CDR3 totals 16 residues. Germline V gene sequence: CDR1 LGHNA, CDR2 YSLEER. Findings of the study overall: The study designated 160 or so TCR beta chains cytomegalovirus-associated.

This chain uses TRBV4-3 with TRBJ1-4; perhaps TRBD1 as D (5 bases). The sequence derives from a woman aged 40 to 50 in good health and CMV-seronegative. Input material: PBMCs. The CDR3 region has the DNA TGCGCCAGCAGCCGGCGCCCGACAGAGTATAATGAAAAACTGTTTTTT. Translation: CASSRRPTEYNEKLFF.